These T cell receptor beta chains were read from a single sample in a study of T cells in Graves' hyperthyroidism and ophthalmopathy. TCRdb passed the multiplex PCR reads through MiXCR, listing each CDR3 protein once. The table records 690,000 or so distinct CDR3 sequences, around 20% of them present only once. The specimen sequenced was blood. The source is a woman between 45 and 60 years old with Graves' hyperthyroidism that later progressed to Graves' ophthalmopathy. The CDR3 runs from the conserved cysteine through the conserved F or W. The D gene is left open where the match is weak. The size field is filled for only some rows; it gives once, few, many or a size class.

J gene: TRBJ2-3
V gene: TRBV7-9
D gene: TRBD2
clone size: few
CDR3 protein: CASSRPGLAGPWGTDTQYF
CDR3 DNA: TGTGCCAGCAGCCGTCCGGGACTAGCGGGACCTTGGGGCACAGATACGCAGTATTTT

J gene: TRBJ2-5
V gene: TRBV2
D gene: TRBD1
clone size: few
CDR3 protein: CASTEDRDRKTQYF
CDR3 DNA: TGTGCCAGCACCGAAGACAGGGACCGAAAGACCCAGTACTTC

J gene: TRBJ2-3
V gene: TRBV6-1
D gene: -
clone size: many
CDR3 protein: CASRGPQILLAPTDTQYF
CDR3 DNA: TGTGCCAGCCGAGGCCCGCAAATCCTGCTAGCCCCCACAGATACGCAGTATTTT

J gene: TRBJ1-1
V gene: TRBV20-1
D gene: -
clone size: -
CDR3 protein: CSARDRALGWKTEAFF
CDR3 DNA: TGCAGTGCTAGAGATAGGGCCCTTGGGTGGAAAACTGAAGCTTTCTTT

J gene: TRBJ1-4
V gene: TRBV7-8
D gene: TRBD1
clone size: many
CDR3 protein: CASSIHRGRGEKLFF
CDR3 DNA: TGTGCCAGCAGCATCCACAGGGGGCGGGGTGAAAAACTGTTTTTT

J gene: TRBJ1-1
V gene: TRBV12-3/TRBV12-4
D gene: -
clone size: many
CDR3 protein: CASRMGGINTEAFF
CDR3 DNA: TGTGCCAGCAGAATGGGGGGAATTAACACTGAAGCTTTCTTT

J gene: TRBJ1-1
V gene: TRBV12-3/TRBV12-4
D gene: -
clone size: many
CDR3 protein: CASRPPGLNGGTEAFF
CDR3 DNA: TGTGCCAGCAGACCTCCGGGACTAAATGGGGGCACTGAAGCTTTCTTT

J gene: TRBJ2-2
V gene: TRBV2
D gene: TRBD1
clone size: many
CDR3 protein: CATGTANTGELFF
CDR3 DNA: TGTGCCACCGGGACAGCGAACACCGGGGAGCTGTTTTTT

J gene: TRBJ2-3
V gene: TRBV29-1
D gene: -
clone size: -
CDR3 protein: CSVPFGGQNTDTQYF
CDR3 DNA: TGCAGCGTTCCCTTTGGGGGGCAAAACACAGATACGCAGTATTTT

J gene: TRBJ2-2
V gene: TRBV6-1
D gene: -
clone size: many
CDR3 protein: CASRNTGELFF
CDR3 DNA: TGTGCCAGCAGGAACACCGGGGAGCTGTTTTTT

J gene: TRBJ2-1
V gene: TRBV18
D gene: -
clone size: many
CDR3 protein: CASSSRSQGGNEQFF
CDR3 DNA: TGTGCCAGCTCCTCCAGGTCCCAGGGAGGCAATGAGCAGTTCTTC

J gene: TRBJ2-3
V gene: TRBV6-9
D gene: TRBD2
clone size: few
CDR3 protein: CASSYSKGSGGSTDTQYF
CDR3 DNA: TGTGCCAGCAGTTACTCGAAGGGTAGCGGGGGGAGCACAGATACGCAGTATTTT

J gene: TRBJ2-1
V gene: TRBV6-2/TRBV6-3
D gene: -
clone size: -
CDR3 protein: CASRDSYNEQFF
CDR3 DNA: TGTGCCAGCAGGGACAGTTACAATGAGCAGTTCTTC

J gene: TRBJ2-7
V gene: TRBV25-1
D gene: -
clone size: few
CDR3 protein: CASSDRDNAYEQYF
CDR3 DNA: TGTGCCAGCAGTGATCGGGACAACGCCTACGAGCAGTACTTC

J gene: TRBJ2-2
V gene: TRBV3-1
D gene: -
clone size: few
CDR3 protein: CASSHFAESTGELFF
CDR3 DNA: TGTGCCAGCAGCCATTTCGCAGAAAGCACCGGGGAGCTGTTTTTT

J gene: TRBJ1-1
V gene: TRBV9
D gene: -
clone size: many
CDR3 protein: CASSGGGVNTEAFF
CDR3 DNA: TGTGCCAGCAGCGGGGGGGGTGTGAACACTGAAGCTTTCTTT

J gene: TRBJ2-1
V gene: TRBV5-1
D gene: -
clone size: few
CDR3 protein: CASGSAQGSYNEQFF
CDR3 DNA: TGCGCCAGCGGCTCCGCACAGGGCTCCTACAATGAGCAGTTCTTC

J gene: TRBJ2-5
V gene: TRBV6-1
D gene: TRBD2
clone size: few
CDR3 protein: CASNLGASGGGGTQYF
CDR3 DNA: TGTGCCAGCAACCTAGGGGCCAGCGGGGGGGGGGGGACCCAGTACTTC

J gene: TRBJ2-1
V gene: TRBV20-1
D gene: -
clone size: -
CDR3 protein: CSARALYNEQFF
CDR3 DNA: TGCAGTGCCCGAGCCCTCTACAATGAGCAGTTCTTC

J gene: TRBJ2-1
V gene: TRBV30
D gene: TRBD2
clone size: -
CDR3 protein: CAWKTSGAVLFF
CDR3 DNA: TGTGCCTGGAAGACTAGCGGGGCCGTTCTGTTCTTC

J gene: TRBJ2-5
V gene: TRBV20-1
D gene: TRBD2
clone size: many
CDR3 protein: CSARVAGEETQYF
CDR3 DNA: TGCAGTGCTAGAGTAGCGGGGGAAGAGACCCAGTACTTC

J gene: TRBJ2-3
V gene: TRBV7-2
D gene: TRBD2
clone size: -
CDR3 protein: CASSFRTSGPGGTQYF
CDR3 DNA: TGTGCCAGCAGCTTCAGGACTAGCGGGCCCGGCGGTACGCAGTATTTT

J gene: TRBJ2-5
V gene: TRBV20-1
D gene: -
clone size: once
CDR3 protein: CSARDGIAPAETQYF
CDR3 DNA: TGCAGTGCTAGAGATGGAATAGCCCCCGCAGAGACCCAGTACTTC

J gene: TRBJ1-2
V gene: TRBV5-6
D gene: TRBD1
clone size: few
CDR3 protein: CASSLAFWTGHGYTF
CDR3 DNA: TGTGCCAGCAGCTTGGCCTTCTGGACAGGGCATGGCTACACCTTC

J gene: TRBJ1-5
V gene: TRBV27
D gene: -
clone size: many
CDR3 protein: CASAPQGTRQPQHF
CDR3 DNA: TGTGCCAGCGCCCCGCAGGGAACGCGTCAGCCCCAGCATTTT

J gene: TRBJ2-3
V gene: TRBV3-1
D gene: TRBD2
clone size: few
CDR3 protein: CASSHSSGGAPDTQYF
CDR3 DNA: TGTGCCAGCAGCCATTCTAGCGGGGGGGCCCCAGATACGCAGTATTTT

J gene: TRBJ2-1
V gene: TRBV19
D gene: -
clone size: few
CDR3 protein: CASSIDLRNEQFF
CDR3 DNA: TGTGCCAGTAGTATAGATCTGAGGAATGAGCAGTTCTTC

J gene: TRBJ2-2
V gene: TRBV3-1
D gene: TRBD2
clone size: many
CDR3 protein: CASSHGLAGSNTGELFF
CDR3 DNA: TGTGCCAGCAGCCACGGATTAGCGGGGTCGAACACCGGGGAGCTGTTTTTT

J gene: TRBJ2-1
V gene: TRBV27
D gene: TRBD2
clone size: -
CDR3 protein: CASRHLAGGANEQFF
CDR3 DNA: TGTGCCAGCAGACACCTAGCGGGGGGAGCCAATGAGCAGTTCTTC

J gene: TRBJ2-3
V gene: TRBV7-8
D gene: TRBD2
clone size: many
CDR3 protein: CASSLGGTSGGTDTQYF
CDR3 DNA: TGTGCCAGCAGCTTAGGGGGGACTAGCGGGGGGACAGATACGCAGTATTTT

J gene: TRBJ2-6
V gene: TRBV2
D gene: TRBD2
clone size: many
CDR3 protein: CASRRGAGLFSGANVLTF
CDR3 DNA: TGTGCCAGCAGGCGGGGGGCGGGGCTGTTTTCTGGGGCCAACGTCCTGACTTTC

J gene: TRBJ2-3
V gene: TRBV3-1
D gene: -
clone size: few
CDR3 protein: CASSSNSPQGPGTDTQYF
CDR3 DNA: TGTGCCAGCAGCTCAAACTCTCCCCAGGGGCCTGGCACAGATACGCAGTATTTT

J gene: TRBJ1-1
V gene: TRBV5-4
D gene: -
clone size: -
CDR3 protein: CASSFDAGMITEAFF
CDR3 DNA: TGTGCCAGCAGCTTTGACGCAGGGATGATCACTGAAGCTTTCTTT

J gene: TRBJ2-1
V gene: TRBV19
D gene: -
clone size: few
CDR3 protein: CASSQRDFAPPEQFF
CDR3 DNA: TGTGCCAGTAGCCAAAGGGACTTTGCCCCTCCCGAGCAGTTCTTC

J gene: TRBJ2-7
V gene: TRBV12-3/TRBV12-4
D gene: TRBD1
clone size: -
CDR3 protein: CASRLKPGQGREQYF
CDR3 DNA: TGTGCCAGCAGATTGAAACCGGGACAGGGACGTGAGCAGTACTTC

J gene: TRBJ1-2
V gene: TRBV30
D gene: -
clone size: many
CDR3 protein: CAWGSGFRGYTF
CDR3 DNA: TGTGCCTGGGGTTCGGGGTTTCGTGGCTACACCTTC

J gene: TRBJ1-2
V gene: TRBV5-1
D gene: -
clone size: many
CDR3 protein: CASSATGAGYGYTF
CDR3 DNA: TGCGCCAGCAGCGCGACGGGGGCCGGCTATGGCTACACCTTC

J gene: TRBJ2-6
V gene: TRBV20-1
D gene: TRBD1
clone size: -
CDR3 protein: CSASLGQAGSGANVLTF
CDR3 DNA: TGCAGTGCTAGTCTAGGACAGGCCGGCTCTGGGGCCAACGTCCTGACTTTC

J gene: TRBJ1-2
V gene: TRBV12-3/TRBV12-4
D gene: -
clone size: many
CDR3 protein: CASSQQGYYGYTF
CDR3 DNA: TGTGCCAGCAGTCAACAGGGTTACTATGGCTACACCTTC

J gene: TRBJ2-3
V gene: TRBV29-1
D gene: TRBD1
clone size: -
CDR3 protein: CSADDRVGTDTQYF
CDR3 DNA: TGCAGCGCAGACGACAGGGTTGGTACAGATACGCAGTATTTT

J gene: TRBJ1-2
V gene: TRBV4-1
D gene: -
clone size: few
CDR3 protein: CASSQPLQGMDGYTF
CDR3 DNA: TGCGCCAGCAGCCAGCCCCTTCAGGGTATGGATGGCTACACCTTC

J gene: TRBJ2-3
V gene: TRBV6-2/TRBV6-3
D gene: TRBD2
clone size: -
CDR3 protein: CASRGLAGNTDTQYF
CDR3 DNA: TGTGCCAGCAGGGGACTAGCGGGCAACACAGATACGCAGTATTTT

J gene: TRBJ2-7
V gene: TRBV24-1
D gene: -
clone size: many
CDR3 protein: CATSRDQASYEQYF
CDR3 DNA: TGTGCCACCTCCCGGGACCAAGCCTCCTACGAGCAGTACTTC

J gene: TRBJ2-5
V gene: TRBV5-1
D gene: TRBD2
clone size: few
CDR3 protein: CASSFLTSGEEETQYF
CDR3 DNA: TGCGCCAGCAGCTTCCTGACTAGCGGGGAAGAAGAGACCCAGTACTTC

J gene: TRBJ1-5
V gene: TRBV12-3/TRBV12-4
D gene: -
clone size: many
CDR3 protein: CASSVATLGQPQHF
CDR3 DNA: TGTGCCAGCAGTGTTGCGACATTAGGACAGCCCCAGCATTTT

J gene: TRBJ1-1
V gene: TRBV3-1
D gene: -
clone size: many
CDR3 protein: CASSQEDSVNTEAFF
CDR3 DNA: TGTGCCAGCAGCCAAGAAGACAGTGTGAACACTGAAGCTTTCTTT

J gene: TRBJ2-1
V gene: TRBV7-9
D gene: -
clone size: few
CDR3 protein: CASSLKTDYNEQFF
CDR3 DNA: TGTGCCAGCAGCTTGAAGACAGACTACAATGAGCAGTTCTTC